The 21 T cell receptor beta chains presented below share a single source sample, sequenced in a study of blood T cell repertoires in COVID-19. Method: immunoSEQ multiplex PCR; TCRdb's copy keeps in-frame clones and lacks some. The sample consists of roughly 100,000 clones, approximately 84% of them appearing once. The sequenced sample was peripheral blood. Receptors originate from a human donor in a cohort sampled during active COVID-19.

This sequence joins TRBV5-1 and TRBJ2-3; D is perhaps TRBD1 (7 bases). Germline V gene lookup returns CDR1 SGHRS and CDR2 YFSETQ. V lost 7 bases, J lost 5 bases, and 17 bases lay in between. The CDR3 contains 14 residues. CDR3 amino acids: CASGQQGGQDTQYF. The CDR3 DNA follows: TGCGCCAGCGGCCAGCAGGGGGGCCAAGATACGCAGTATTTT.

This clone was observed a few times. The V and J genes are TRBV6-2 or TRBV6-3 and TRBJ2-7; D is possibly TRBD2 (5 bases). Trimming removed 4 bases from V and 2 bases from J, with 9 bases in between. The germline V gene encodes CDR1 MNHEY and CDR2 SVGEGT. This CDR3 has 13 residues. In DNA, the CDR3 is TGTGCCAGCAGTTCGGGAACCCCCTACGAGCAGTACTTC. Its protein is CASSSGTPYEQYF.

The J gene is TRBJ2-1, the V gene TRBV7-2; 9 positions agree with TRBD1. In germline, CDR1 is SGHTA, CDR2 FQGNSA. V gave up 4 bases and J gave up 4 bases; unmatched junction bases: 11. The CDR3 has 17 amino acids. CDR3 nucleotides: TGTGCCAGCAGCTCCCCCCCCGGGACAGGGCCGTACAATGAGCAGTTCTTC. Its translation: CASSSPPGTGPYNEQFF. The full variable domain, in which reference TRBV7-2 and TRBJ2-1 provide the parts outside the CDR3, is GAGVSQSPSNKVTEKGKDVELRCDPISGHTALYWYRQSLGQGLEFLIYFQGNSAPDKSGLPSDRFSAERTGGSVSTLTIQRTQQEDSAVYLCASSSPPGTGPYNEQFFGPGTRLTVL.

The J gene is TRBJ2-5, the V gene TRBV10-3, with 10 positions matching TRBD2. The CDR3 is made up of 14 amino acids. With V trimmed by 5 bases and J by 5 bases, 5 bases remained unmatched. Per the germline V gene, CDR1 is ENHRY and CDR2 is SYGVKD. CDR3 region: CAISRSGGQETQYF. The CDR3 coding sequence is TGTGCCATCAGTCGTAGCGGGGGGCAGGAGACCCAGTACTTC.

V usage is TRBV6-2 or TRBV6-3 and J usage is TRBJ2-7, with 7 bases that match TRBD1. The V and J ends lost 6 bases and 4 bases, in that order; junction bases with no gene match: 9. This CDR3 comprises 14 residues. Germline lookup yields CDR1 MNHEY and CDR2 SVGEGT. CDR3 sequence: CASSPVGTAYEQYF. CDR3 bases: TGTGCCAGCAGCCCCGTAGGGACAGCATACGAGCAGTACTTC.

This clone was observed a few times. The V call is TRBV3-1 (or the pseudogene TRBV3-2), the J call TRBJ2-1; D possibly corresponds to TRBD2 (7 bases). The CDR3 spans 14 residues. Looked up from germline, CDR1 is LGHDT and CDR2 is YNNKEL (reference sequence). Trimming removed 3 bases from V and 10 bases from J, with 16 bases in between. As DNA, the CDR3 is TGTGCCAGCAGCCAGGGGGGGGGCCCCTCAGAGCAGTTCTTC. Amino acid sequence: CASSQGGGPSEQFF.

This clone occurred once. The chain recombines TRBV20-1 with TRBJ1-3; D is undetermined. Per the germline V gene, CDR1 is DFQATT and CDR2 is SNEGSKA (reference sequence). CDR3 size: 13 residues. The V and J ends lost 3 bases and 4 bases respectively, with 10 bases between them. The CDR3 here is CSASPGSGNTIYF. As DNA, the CDR3 is TGCAGTGCTAGTCCCGGGTCCGGAAACACCATATATTTT.

This clone was counted only a few times. The rearrangement links TRBV5-1 to TRBJ1-1; 7 positions match TRBD1. V was pared by 0 bases and J by 2 bases, with 10 bases of the junction left unmatched. This CDR3 is built from 17 residues. Per the germline V gene, CDR1 is SGHRS and CDR2 is YFSETQ. The CDR3, as DNA: TGCGCCAGCAGCTTGGCAGGCAGGGCAGGGGGAAACACTGAAGCTTTCTTT. Translating it yields CASSLAGRAGGNTEAFF.

The chain is built from TRBV12-3 or TRBV12-4 and TRBJ2-3; D uncertain. Trimming shortened V by 7 bases and J by 5 bases, and 13 bases separated the two germline ends. CDR3 length: 13 amino acids. In nucleotides, the CDR3 is TGTGCCAGCACCGAACTCCGAGGAGATACGCAGTATTTT. It codes for CASTELRGDTQYF.

The gene calls are TRBV7-2 and TRBJ1-6; 9 bases agree with TRBD1. Looked up from germline, CDR1 is SGHTA and CDR2 is FQGNSA. V gave up 7 bases and J gave up 3 bases; unmatched junction bases: 4. This CDR3 comprises 15 residues. The CDR3 nucleotides are TGTGCCAGCACAGCGACAGGGGGCTATAATTCACCCCTCCACTTT. Residues: CASTATGGYNSPLHF.

J is TRBJ2-7 and V is TRBV7-9; D may be TRBD2 (6 bases). V gave up 3 bases and J gave up 7 bases, with 16 bases separating them. There are 14 residues in the CDR3. Germline V lookup: CDR1 SEHNR, CDR2 FQNEAQ (reference sequence). The CDR3 DNA reads as TGTGCCAGCAGCTTTGGGGCAGGCCGGGGGGAGCAGTACTTC. Residues: CASSFGAGRGEQYF.

The V and J genes are TRBV5-8 and TRBJ2-2; 7 bases match TRBD1. The CDR3 consists of 15 residues. Looked up from germline, CDR1 is SGHTS and CDR2 is YDEGEE. Trimming took 0 bases from V and 4 from J; bases not matched to a gene: 3. The CDR3 DNA reads as TGTGCCAGCAGCTTGGGGGACAGAGGCACCGGGGAGCTGTTTTTT. Translated: CASSLGDRGTGELFF.

The chain carries TRBV7-2 and TRBJ2-5; D remains unclear. From germline, CDR1 is SGHTA and CDR2 FQGNSA. V was clipped by 8 bases and J by 4 bases, with 17 bases between them. This CDR3 is 14 amino acids long. CDR3 coding DNA: TGTGCCAGCGGCCACTATGGAGCGTTAGAGACCCAGTACTTC. This codes for CASGHYGALETQYF.

V usage is TRBV13 and J usage is TRBJ1-6; D perhaps matches TRBD1 (5 bases). V was shortened by 3 bases and J by 7 bases, with 19 bases between the two germline ends. Germline values: CDR1 PRHDT, CDR2 FYEKMQ (reference sequence). The CDR3 has 17 residues. The CDR3: CASSFLLGGRKNSPLHF. The CDR3 DNA reads as TGTGCCAGCAGCTTCCTATTGGGGGGACGTAAAAATTCACCCCTCCACTTT.

V and J are TRBV14 and TRBJ2-7; the D is unclear. The CDR3 sequence is 12 residues long. V dropped 3 bases and J dropped 2 bases, with 5 bases sitting between them. Germline V gene data show CDR1 as SGHDN and CDR2 as FVKESK. The CDR3 sequence is CASSHGPYEQYF. CDR3 sequence (DNA): TGTGCCAGCAGCCACGGTCCCTACGAGCAGTACTTC.

This clone appeared a single time. The chain links TRBV5-6 to TRBJ1-1; D perhaps matches TRBD1 (5 bases). Germline V lookup: CDR1 SGHDT, CDR2 YYEEEE. This CDR3 is 12 amino acids long. V was pared by 4 bases and J by 7 bases, with 11 bases between. The CDR3 sequence: CASSLRQLEAFF. CDR3 DNA: TGTGCCAGCAGCCTTAGACAGCTTGAAGCTTTCTTT.

The chain's CDR3 is CAISESNIGSSYEQYF. The CDR3 DNA reads as TGTGCCATCAGTGAGTCGAATATAGGGAGCTCCTACGAGCAGTACTTC. The genes are TRBV10-3 and TRBJ2-7; D may be TRBD2 (5 bases). CDR1 and CDR2 (germline): ENHRY, SYGVKD. The CDR3 runs 16 residues. The V end was cut by 0 bases, the J end by 0 bases, with 12 bases between.

This chain uses TRBV9 with TRBJ2-6; D gene ambiguous. V was shortened by 0 bases and J by 2 bases, with 6 bases between the two germline ends. Looked up from germline, CDR1 is SGDLS and CDR2 is YYNGEE. This CDR3 spans 15 amino acids. CDR3 sequence reads: CASSVVVAGANVLTF. The CDR3 bases are TGTGCCAGCAGCGTAGTGGTAGCTGGGGCCAACGTCCTGACTTTC.

The genes are TRBV7-8 and TRBJ1-1; 8 bases are shared with TRBD1. This CDR3 contains 15 residues. The germline CDR1 and CDR2 sequences are SGHVS and FQNEAQ. With 6 bases clipped from V and 5 bases from J, the junction kept 11 bases outside the gene matches. The CDR3 DNA is TGTGCCAGCAGAGAGCAGGGGGCGGGGTGGACTGAAGCTTTCTTT. It yields the protein CASREQGAGWTEAFF.

This chain connects TRBV5-5 to TRBJ2-1, with 8 bases that match TRBD1. With V trimmed by 1 base and J by 0 bases, 6 bases remained unmatched. CDR1 and CDR2 (germline): SGHKS, YYEKEE (reference sequence). This CDR3 contains 17 residues. CDR3 sequence (DNA): TGTGCCAGCAGCTTGCCCCGGACAGGGAGCTCCTACAATGAGCAGTTCTTC. This sequence encodes CASSLPRTGSSYNEQFF.

This chain links TRBV7-9 with TRBJ1-4; TRBD1 is a possible D gene (6 bases). CDR3 size: 14 residues. Germline-derived CDR1 and CDR2 are SEHNR and FQNEAQ (reference sequence). Trimming left V 5 bases short and J 5 bases short, with 12 bases between. CDR3 region: CASSIQGGNEKLFF. In DNA, the CDR3 is TGTGCCAGCAGCATACAGGGCGGGAATGAAAAACTGTTTTTT. Using reference TRBV7-9 and TRBJ1-4 for the parts outside the CDR3, the full variable domain is DTGVSQNPRHKITKRGQNVTFRCDPISEHNRLYWYRQTLGQGPEFLTYFQNEAQLEKSRLLSDRFSAERPKGSFSTLEIQRTEQGDSAMYLCASSIQGGNEKLFFGSGTQLSVL.